Detailed here is one TCR beta chain. This specimen belongs to a study of cytomegalovirus exposure and HLA in healthy donors. PCR involved 60 Vbeta and 13 Jbeta primers. Clones were sequenced by immunoSEQ multiplex PCR, and TCRdb holds only the in-frame ones, with some missing. The repertoire holds around 150,000 clones, approximately 80% seen once, with roughly 2.4% in the top ten. CDR3 length equals 16 residues. Germline CDR1 and CDR2: SGHRS and YFSETQ. Germline trimming cut 4 bases from V and 0 bases from J; bases unmatched to any gene: 5. The sequenced sample consisted of PBMCs. The sequence derives from a man in his fifties or sixties in good health and CMV-seronegative. The V call is TRBV5-1, the J call TRBJ2-7; TRBD2 matches at 12 bases. In nucleotides, the CDR3 is TGCGCCAGCAGCCTAGGACTAGCGGGAAGCTCCTACGAGCAGTACTTC. It yields the protein CASSLGLAGSSYEQYF.